This paragraph covers one TCR beta chain sequence. This entry belongs to a study of T cells after yellow fever vaccination. MiXCR was run by TCRdb on the 5' RACE reads, yielding one entry per CDR3 protein. The sample has roughly 500,000 distinct CDR3 sequences, 15% to 20% seen once. The sample here was PBMCs, taken 15 days after the yellow fever booster vaccination. The sequence derives from a man younger than 40 who received the YFV17D yellow fever vaccine.

CDR3 DNA: TGTGCCAGCGGACAAACAGATACGCAGTATTTT. This encodes CASGQTDTQYF. The V gene is TRBV7-2, the J gene TRBJ2-3, with a tentative D call TRBD1 (5 bases). CDR1 and CDR2 (germline): SGHTA, FQGNSA. CDR3 length: 11 amino acids. Trimming removed 8 bases from V and 3 bases from J, with 6 bases in between.